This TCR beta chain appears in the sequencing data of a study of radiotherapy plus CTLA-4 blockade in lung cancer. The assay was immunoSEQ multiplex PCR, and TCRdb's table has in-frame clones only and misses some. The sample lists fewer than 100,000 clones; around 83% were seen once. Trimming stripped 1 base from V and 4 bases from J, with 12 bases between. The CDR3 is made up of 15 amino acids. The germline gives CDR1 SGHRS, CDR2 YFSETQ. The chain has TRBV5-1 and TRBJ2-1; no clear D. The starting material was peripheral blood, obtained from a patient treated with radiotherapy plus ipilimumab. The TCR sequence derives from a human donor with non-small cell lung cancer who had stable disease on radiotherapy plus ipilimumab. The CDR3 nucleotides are TGCGCCAGCAGCTTGATGAGTAGCTTATACAATGAGCAGTTCTTC. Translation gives CASSLMSSLYNEQFF.